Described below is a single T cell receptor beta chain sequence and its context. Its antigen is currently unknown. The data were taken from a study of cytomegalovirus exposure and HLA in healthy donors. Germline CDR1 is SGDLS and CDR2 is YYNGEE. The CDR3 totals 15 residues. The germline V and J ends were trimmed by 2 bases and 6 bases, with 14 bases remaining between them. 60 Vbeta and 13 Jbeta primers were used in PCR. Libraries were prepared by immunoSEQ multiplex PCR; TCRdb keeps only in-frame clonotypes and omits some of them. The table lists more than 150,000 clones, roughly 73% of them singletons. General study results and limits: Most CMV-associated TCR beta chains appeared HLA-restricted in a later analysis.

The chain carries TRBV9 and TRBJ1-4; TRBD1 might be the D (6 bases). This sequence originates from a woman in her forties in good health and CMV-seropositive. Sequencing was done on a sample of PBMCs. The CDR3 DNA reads TGTGCCAGCAGCGTCCAAGGGGGGGCCTATGAAAAACTGTTTTTT. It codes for CASSVQGGAYEKLFF.